The present TCR beta chain was sequenced within a study of early T cells in non-severe SARS-CoV-2 infection. As for the study in general: Whole-blood bulk RNA, unsorted, was sequenced, and chains were unpaired. Study-level findings and limits: Sequences matched to VDJdb favored anti-spike CD8 responses, while private and CD4 specificities were missed.

Unique molecular identifier tags were affixed to discrete cDNA molecules. Each CDR3 protein gets one entry after TCRdb re-called the 5' RACE reads with MiXCR. The table includes approximately 76,000 distinct CDR3 sequences, about 11% detected once. For this clonotype: Its antigen is undetermined.

CDR3 size: 14 residues. Germline CDR1 SGHTA, CDR2 FQGNSA. The V and J ends lost 5 bases and 6 bases, in that order; junction bases with no gene match: 8. Sequencing was performed on whole blood. This chain connects TRBV7-2 to TRBJ1-2; 8 nucleotides agree with TRBD1. The sequence came from an adult who was a healthcare worker with PCR-confirmed SARS-CoV-2 infection or an uninfected control (not recorded which). The CDR3 bases are TGTGCCAGCAGCCCCACAGGGGGTAGAGATGGCTACACCTTC. Protein sequence: CASSPTGGRDGYTF.